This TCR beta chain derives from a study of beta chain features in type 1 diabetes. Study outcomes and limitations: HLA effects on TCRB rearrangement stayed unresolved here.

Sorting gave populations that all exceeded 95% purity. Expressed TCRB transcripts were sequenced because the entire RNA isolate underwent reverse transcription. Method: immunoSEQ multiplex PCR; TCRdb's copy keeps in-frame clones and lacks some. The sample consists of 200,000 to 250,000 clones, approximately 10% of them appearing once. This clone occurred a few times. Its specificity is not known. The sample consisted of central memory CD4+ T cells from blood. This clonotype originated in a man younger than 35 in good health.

In nucleotides, the CDR3 is TGTGCCAGCAGCCCACCGGGTAGGGCTAGCGGCGGACCCTACGAGCAGTACTTC. As protein: CASSPPGRASGGPYEQYF. The rearrangement uses TRBV14 and TRBJ2-7; TRBD2 agrees at 7 bases. Germline lookup yields CDR1 SGHDN and CDR2 FVKESK. The ends lost 4 bases at V and 2 bases at J; junction bases unmatched: 17. The CDR3 extends over 18 amino acids.